This TCR beta chain was identified in a study of T cell responses to AZD1222 COVID-19 vaccine. Sequenced by immunoSEQ multiplex PCR; TCRdb stores in-frame clones only, minus some. Of about 160,000 clones in the sample, approximately 90% were seen once. Study findings and constraints: The reported proportion of spike-specific TCRs targeting unmutated variant regions was nearly half. Only a handful of AZD1222 recipients, roughly six in all, had baseline seropositivity. Females outnumbered males among donors, who were mostly white British; clonal diversity was possibly underestimated. Vaccine-associated CD4 TCRs ranged over spike, dominating at 160-218 and 743-854.

CDR1 and CDR2 (germline): LGHDT, YNNKEL (reference sequence). Deletions cut 0 bases from V and 9 bases from J, with 15 bases between. The CDR3 loop spans 15 amino acids. This clone was seen only once. The antigen is undetermined. Material: peripheral blood, obtained 28 days after the second AZD1222 dose. The receptor's source is an adult who received the AZD1222 COVID-19 vaccine. V is TRBV3-1 (or the pseudogene TRBV3-2) and J is TRBJ2-1; D is undetermined. The CDR3 sequence is CASSQDPSPVGEQFF. CDR3 sequence (DNA): TGTGCCAGCAGCCAAGACCCGTCGCCAGTAGGTGAGCAGTTCTTC.